This T cell receptor (beta chain) was retrieved from a study of blood T cell repertoires in COVID-19. Trimming removed 4 bases from V and 7 bases from J; junction bases left unmatched: 5. Germline V gene sequence: CDR1 MNHEY, CDR2 SMNVEV (reference sequence). This CDR3 contains 14 residues. Using immunoSEQ multiplex PCR, the repertoire was profiled, and TCRdb retains in-frame clones only, with some absent. In the table there are nearly 110,000 clones, 80% to 85% of which are singletons. This TCR was recovered from a man between 65 and 85 years old with acute or convalescent COVID-19. The sequenced sample was peripheral blood. The chain uses TRBV27 and TRBJ2-7, with 12 bases that match TRBD1. The chain's CDR3 is CASSWGQGAGEQYF. The CDR3 nucleotides read TGTGCCAGCAGTTGGGGACAGGGGGCAGGGGAGCAGTACTTC.